This TCR beta chain comes out of a study of regulatory T cells in long-lasting Graves disease. Time point given: newly diagnosed GD, antithyroid drugs for less than 3 months. Researchers made the TCR library from RNA that was extracted from PBMCs. The CDR3 spans 17 residues. V lost 5 bases, J lost 0 bases, and 10 bases stayed unmatched. The germline CDR1 and CDR2 sequences are DFQATT and SNEGSKA (reference sequence). This clonotype came up many times. The antigen remains undetermined. Whole-study results and caveats: Favored gene segments in persistent disease were TRBV28, TRBJ1-2 and TRBJ2-5.

Arm-PCR of CDR3 regions and iRepertoire HTBI primers were the basis on which TCR beta libraries were built. TCRdb fed the multiplex PCR reads into MiXCR, producing one record per CDR3 protein. Seen here are some 350,000 distinct CDR3 sequences, roughly 16% observed once, and the top ten hold about 19%. These data are also associated with another study on T cells in Graves' hyperthyroidism and ophthalmopathy.

The chain recombines TRBV20-1 with TRBJ2-3; TRBD2 matches 11 bases. The source material was peripheral blood mononuclear cells (PBMCs), sampled at new diagnosis, from a patient treated with antithyroid drugs. The receptor's source is a woman aged 18-30 years with Graves disease. The CDR3 nucleotides read TGCAGTGCTTCACCCTCTAGCGGGGGGTTTAGCACAGATACGCAGTATTTT. Encoded protein: CSASPSSGGFSTDTQYF.